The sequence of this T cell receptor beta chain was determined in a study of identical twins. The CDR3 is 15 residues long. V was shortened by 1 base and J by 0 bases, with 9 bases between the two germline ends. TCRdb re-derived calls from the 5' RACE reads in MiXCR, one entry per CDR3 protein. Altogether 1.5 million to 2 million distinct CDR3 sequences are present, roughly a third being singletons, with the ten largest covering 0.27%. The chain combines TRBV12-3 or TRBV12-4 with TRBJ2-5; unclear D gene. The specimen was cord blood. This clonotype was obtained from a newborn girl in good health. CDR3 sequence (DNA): TGTGCCAGCAGTTTAGAAGACACGTACCAAGAGACCCAGTACTTC. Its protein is CASSLEDTYQETQYF.